Included here is one TCR beta chain sequence, with context. Using immunoSEQ multiplex PCR, the repertoire was profiled, and TCRdb retains in-frame clones only, with some absent. Of about 2 million clones listed, 85% to 95% are singletons. The CDR3 runs 17 residues. V was clipped by 5 bases and J by 1 base; unmatched bases: 7. The V gene's germline CDR1 is LNHDA and CDR2 SQIVND (reference sequence). CD45RA-negative memory and CD45RA+ naive subsets were split from the CD4+ cells. This sample stems from a study of shared clonotypes between healthy human individuals. The sequence was obtained from a man aged 18 to 35 in good health. The rearrangement joins TRBV19 to TRBJ2-4; 11 bases are shared with TRBD2. What was sequenced was naive CD4+ T cells sorted from blood. The subset: CD45RA+ positively selected. CDR3 sequence (DNA): TGTGCCAGTAGTCTAAAGGTAGCGGGAGGGGCCAAAAACATTCAGTACTTC. Amino acid sequence: CASSLKVAGGAKNIQYF.